The entry below gives a single T cell receptor (beta chain) sequence along with its context. What antigen it recognizes has not been identified. There are no base qualities to consult, and no much larger clone falls within one base. The germline V gene encodes CDR1 MGHRA and CDR2 YSYEKL. The CDR3 holds 15 amino acids from the cysteine to the phenylalanine. CDR3 DNA is the only sequence kept; it has 45 bases, read in frame from the first base. The germline ends are 10 bases apart after V is trimmed by 1 base and J by 4 bases. This record belongs to a study of T cell responses to AZD1222 COVID-19 vaccine (dated by TCRdb to about 2021). Background on the whole study: AZD1222 recipients whose second dose came at about 4 weeks and those whose second dose came at about 12 weeks were combined into one group, since spike-specific TCR depth and breadth did not differ between the two schedules. TCR sequencing was performed for fewer than 250 trial participants, of whom some 200 were given two doses of AZD1222 and some 25 were given two doses of MenACWY control vaccine. Trial participants were enrolled by age into subgroups of 18-55, 56-69 and 70-plus years, and around 140, 26 and 57 TCR-sequenced participants, respectively, were included in these subgroups.

What the time point label conveys for this sample: baseline before first vaccination. Samples from vaccinated people were obtained from the UK trials COV001 and COV002, which included a single-blind randomized controlled phase 2/3 trial of AZD1222 (ChAdOx1 nCoV-19) in healthy adults. Trial participant PBMC samples were collected at day 0 and day 28 after the second dose for TCRbeta chain sequencing. The paper's findings and limits, for the study overall: After two AZD1222 doses, both the breadth and the depth of spike-specific TCRs were significantly higher than at day 0 and than in MenACWY recipients. Conclusions about previously exposed vaccinees are limited because only a handful of AZD1222 recipients were SARS-CoV-2 seropositive at baseline. The whole spike protein was spanned by vaccine-associated CD4 TCRs, and dominant responses were seen in regions 160-218 and 743-854. No day 14 peak-response samples were available, so repertoires were characterized only after the peak T cell response. Epitopes outside the regions mutated in the B.1.351 and B.1.1.7 variants were reportedly recognized by nearly half of the unique spike-specific TCRs. Most participants were white British and females outnumbered males, and the authors suggested that clonal diversity may have been underestimated. In the small 56-69-year group, the increase in depth fell short of significance, most likely because of low power.

The CDR3 regions of human TCRbeta chains were analyzed by immunosequencing. Per the source publication's procedure: TCRs in the repertoires were compared against a reference library of SARS-CoV-2-specific TCRs that had been generated with the MIRA antigen-specificity platform. Breadth was defined as the fraction of unique TCRs that were SARS-CoV-2-associated. Depth was defined as the fraction of total T cells that were SARS-CoV-2-associated. Using the MIRA data, every spike-specific TCR was mapped to the spike region that the TCR reacted to and assigned to either a CD4 or a CD8 class. Log10-transformed breadth and depth values were compared by one-way ANOVA with Sidak's multiple comparisons tests. This is the immuneACCESS table as TCRdb keeps it, with only in-frame sequences that have V and J called. A part of the clones is gone; compared with another copy, unresolved V genes explain less than half, and the rest is unexplained. Clone size and V and J calls were adopted from that table, with D and trimming inferred from the DNA. The sample table shows some 96,000 clones, and about 87% are seen once. Clones ranked in the top ten supply 15% to 20% of the sample.

The TCR comes from an adult in good health. The chain uses TRBV4-1 and TRBJ1-4, with an unclear D gene assignment. The source material was peripheral blood, sampled on day 0 of AZD1222 vaccination. This receptor has the CDR3 CASSQAAASNEKLFF. In nucleotides, the sequence is TGCGCCAGCAGCCAAGCGGCGGCCAGTAATGAAAAACTGTTTTTT.